This T cell receptor beta chain derives from a study of T-cell memory formation after mild COVID-19. A single record per CDR3 protein comes from TCRdb applying MiXCR to the 5' RACE reads. The sample records 390,000 or so distinct CDR3 sequences, about 16% being singletons. The sample holds a few counts of this clonotype. The antigen is unknown. Study-level findings and limits: Contracting CD4+ clones were located mainly in CM and EM, and CD8+ clones in EMRA. Some clones that responded turned up in pre-infection memory, which suggests that cross-reactive memory joined in.

This CDR3 spans 16 amino acids. CDR1 is DFQATT, CDR2 SNEGSKA, per germline (reference sequence). Trimming removed 2 bases from V and 3 bases from J; junction bases left unmatched: 5. Sequencing used PBMCs or a T cell subset sorted from them (not recorded which). The TCR originated in a young man who had mild COVID-19 (a few samples of this study predate the infection). Cell type and time point are not known. The chain couples TRBV20-1 to TRBJ2-1, with TRBD2 matching 12 bases. DNA of the CDR3: TGCAGTGCTAGAAAGCTAGCGGGGGGGAACTACAATGAGCAGTTCTTC. It is translated as CSARKLAGGNYNEQFF.